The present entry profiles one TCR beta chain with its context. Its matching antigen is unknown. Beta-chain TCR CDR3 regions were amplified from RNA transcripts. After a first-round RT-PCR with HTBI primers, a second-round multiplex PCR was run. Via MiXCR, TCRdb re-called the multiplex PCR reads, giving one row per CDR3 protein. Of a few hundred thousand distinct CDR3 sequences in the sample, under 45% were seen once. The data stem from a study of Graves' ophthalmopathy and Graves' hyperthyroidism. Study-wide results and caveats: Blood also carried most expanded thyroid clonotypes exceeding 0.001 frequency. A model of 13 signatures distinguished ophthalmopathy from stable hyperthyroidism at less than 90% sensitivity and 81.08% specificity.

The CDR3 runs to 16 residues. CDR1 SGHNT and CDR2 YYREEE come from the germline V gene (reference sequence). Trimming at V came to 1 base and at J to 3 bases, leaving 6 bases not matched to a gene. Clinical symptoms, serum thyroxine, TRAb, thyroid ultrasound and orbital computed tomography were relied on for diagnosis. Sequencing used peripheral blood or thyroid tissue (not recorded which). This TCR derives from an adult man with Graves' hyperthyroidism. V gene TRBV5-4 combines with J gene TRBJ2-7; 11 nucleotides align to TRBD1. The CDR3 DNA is TGTGCCAGCAGCTTGCTCCGGGACAGGGGGGACTACGAGCAGTACTTC. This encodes CASSLLRDRGDYEQYF.